The clone carrying this TCR beta chain was seen ten or more times. Its matching antigen is unknown. This specimen belongs to a study of identical twins. Study results and limitations: Out-of-frame alpha sequences that twins shared showed excess low generation probability.

Carrying unique molecular identifiers, the cDNA also gained a universal primer site through template switching. Using its own MiXCR run on the 5' RACE reads, TCRdb lists one record per CDR3 protein. The table lists a few hundred thousand distinct CDR3 sequences, more than 6.5% of them singletons. Germline CDR1 and CDR2: SEHNR and FQNEAQ (reference sequence). Trimming took 5 bases from V and 7 from J, leaving 11 bases between them. CDR3 length: 12 residues. The data were also submitted as part of a second study, on yellow fever vaccine responses in identical twins.

The clonotype originates from a young woman in good health. Sequenced material: memory (CD45RO+) T cells sorted from blood. This chain uses TRBV7-9 with TRBJ1-1, with D possibly TRBD1 on 5 matching bases. In DNA, the CDR3 is TGTGCCAGCAGCCTAAGGGACGGTGAAGCTTTCTTT. Its protein is CASSLRDGEAFF.